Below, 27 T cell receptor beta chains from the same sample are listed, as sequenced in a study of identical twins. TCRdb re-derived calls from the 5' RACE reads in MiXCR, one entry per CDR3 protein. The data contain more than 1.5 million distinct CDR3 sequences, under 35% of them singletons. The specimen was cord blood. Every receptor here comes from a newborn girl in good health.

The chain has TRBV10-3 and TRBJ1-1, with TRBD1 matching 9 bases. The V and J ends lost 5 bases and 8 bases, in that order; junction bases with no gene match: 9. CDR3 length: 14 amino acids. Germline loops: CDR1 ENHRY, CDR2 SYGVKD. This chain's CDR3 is CAISPSTGGAEAFF. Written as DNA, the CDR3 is TGTGCCATCAGTCCTTCCACAGGGGGCGCGGAAGCTTTCTTT.

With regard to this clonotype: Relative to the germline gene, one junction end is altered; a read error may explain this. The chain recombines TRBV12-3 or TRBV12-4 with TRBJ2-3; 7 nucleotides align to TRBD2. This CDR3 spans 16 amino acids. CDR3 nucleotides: TGTGTCAGCAGATTAAGGTTGGGGCTAGCGGCAGATACGCAGTATTTT. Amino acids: CVSRLRLGLAADTQYF.

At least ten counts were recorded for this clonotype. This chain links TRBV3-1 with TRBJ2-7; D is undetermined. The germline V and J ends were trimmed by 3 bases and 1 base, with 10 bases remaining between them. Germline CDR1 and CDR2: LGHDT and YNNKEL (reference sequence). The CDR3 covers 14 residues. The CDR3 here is CASSQRRRSYEQYF. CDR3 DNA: TGTGCCAGCAGCCAGCGAAGGCGGTCCTACGAGCAGTACTTC.

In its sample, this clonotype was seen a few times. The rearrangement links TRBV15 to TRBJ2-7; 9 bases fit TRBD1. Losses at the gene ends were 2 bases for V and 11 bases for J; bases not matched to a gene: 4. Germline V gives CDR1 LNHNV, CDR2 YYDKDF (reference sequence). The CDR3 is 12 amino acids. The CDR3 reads CATSRPGQGKYF. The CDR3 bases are TGTGCCACCAGCAGACCCGGACAGGGGAAGTACTTC.

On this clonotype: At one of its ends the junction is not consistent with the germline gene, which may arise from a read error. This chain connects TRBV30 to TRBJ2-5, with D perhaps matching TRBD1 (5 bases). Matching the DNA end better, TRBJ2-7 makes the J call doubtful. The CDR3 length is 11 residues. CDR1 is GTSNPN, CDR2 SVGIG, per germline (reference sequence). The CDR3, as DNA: TGTTCCTGTTCTTATAGGGGCGAGCAGTACTTC. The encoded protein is CSCSYRGEQYF.

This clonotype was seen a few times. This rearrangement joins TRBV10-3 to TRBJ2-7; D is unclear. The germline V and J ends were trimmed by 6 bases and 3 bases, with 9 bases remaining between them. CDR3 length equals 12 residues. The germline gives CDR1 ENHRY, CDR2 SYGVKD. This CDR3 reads CAIRAENYEQYF. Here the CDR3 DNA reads TGTGCCATCAGGGCAGAGAACTACGAGCAGTACTTC.

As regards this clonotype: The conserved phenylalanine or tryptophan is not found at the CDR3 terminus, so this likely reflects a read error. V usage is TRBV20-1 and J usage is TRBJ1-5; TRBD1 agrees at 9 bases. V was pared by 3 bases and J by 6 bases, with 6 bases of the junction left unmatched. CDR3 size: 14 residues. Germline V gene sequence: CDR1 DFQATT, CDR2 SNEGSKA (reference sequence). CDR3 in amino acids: CSARDRGGVQPQHS. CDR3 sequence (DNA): TGCAGTGCTAGGGACAGGGGCGGGGTTCAGCCCCAGCATTCT.

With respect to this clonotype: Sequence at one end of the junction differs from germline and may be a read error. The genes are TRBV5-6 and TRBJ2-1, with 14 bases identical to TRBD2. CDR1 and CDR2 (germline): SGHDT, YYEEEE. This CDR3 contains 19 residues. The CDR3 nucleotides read TGTGCCAGCAGTTTGGGGGGACTAGCGGGAGCCGGAAGTTTCAATGAGCAGTTCTTC. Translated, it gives CASSLGGLAGAGSFNEQFF.

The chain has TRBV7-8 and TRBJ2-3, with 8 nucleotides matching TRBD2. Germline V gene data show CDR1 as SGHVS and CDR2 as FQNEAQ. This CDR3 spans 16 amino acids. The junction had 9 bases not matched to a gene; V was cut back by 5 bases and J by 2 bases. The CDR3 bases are TGTGCCAGCAGCCGAGCGGAGACTAGCGACACAGATACGCAGTATTTT. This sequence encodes CASSRAETSDTDTQYF.

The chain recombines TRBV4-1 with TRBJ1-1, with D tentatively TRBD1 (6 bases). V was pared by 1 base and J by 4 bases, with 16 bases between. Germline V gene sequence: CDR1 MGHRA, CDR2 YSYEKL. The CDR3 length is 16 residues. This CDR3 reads CASSQVPTGYLTEAFF. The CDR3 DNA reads TGCGCCAGCAGCCAAGTTCCCACAGGGTACCTCACTGAAGCTTTCTTT.

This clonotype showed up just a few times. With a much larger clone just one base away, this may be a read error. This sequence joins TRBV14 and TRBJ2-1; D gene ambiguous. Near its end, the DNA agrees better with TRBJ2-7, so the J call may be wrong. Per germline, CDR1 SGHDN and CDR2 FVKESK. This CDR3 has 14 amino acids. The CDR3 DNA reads TGTGCCAGCAGCCAGGGAAGCTCCTACAATGAGCAGTACTTC. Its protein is CASSQGSSYNEQYF.

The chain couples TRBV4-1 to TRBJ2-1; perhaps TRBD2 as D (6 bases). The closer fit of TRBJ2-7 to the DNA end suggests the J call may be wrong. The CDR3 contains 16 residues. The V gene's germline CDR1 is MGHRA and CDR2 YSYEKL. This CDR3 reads CASSQGGRGAYNEQYF. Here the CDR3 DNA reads TGCGCCAGCAGCCAAGGCGGGCGGGGTGCCTACAATGAGCAGTACTTC.

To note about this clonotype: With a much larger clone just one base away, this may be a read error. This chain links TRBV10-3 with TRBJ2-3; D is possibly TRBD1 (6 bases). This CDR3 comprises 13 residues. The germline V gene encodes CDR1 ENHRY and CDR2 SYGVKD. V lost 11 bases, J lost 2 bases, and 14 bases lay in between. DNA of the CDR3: TGTGCCGTCAACAGGGTGCCCACAGATACGCAGTATTTT. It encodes CAVNRVPTDTQYF.

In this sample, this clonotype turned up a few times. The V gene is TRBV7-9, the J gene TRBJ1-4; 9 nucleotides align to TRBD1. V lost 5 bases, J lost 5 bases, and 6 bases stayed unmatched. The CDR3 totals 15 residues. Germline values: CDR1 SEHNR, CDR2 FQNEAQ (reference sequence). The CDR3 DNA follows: TGTGCCAGCAGCCCACAGGGGGCCAAGAATGAAAAACTGTTTTTT. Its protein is CASSPQGAKNEKLFF.

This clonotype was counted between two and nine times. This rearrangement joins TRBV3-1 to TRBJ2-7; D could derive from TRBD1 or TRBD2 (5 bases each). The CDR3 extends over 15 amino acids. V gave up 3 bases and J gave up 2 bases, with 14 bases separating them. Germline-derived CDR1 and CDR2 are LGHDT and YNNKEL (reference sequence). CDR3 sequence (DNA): TGTGCCAGCAGCCAGTTCGGGACCGTAGCCTACGAGCAGTACTTC. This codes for CASSQFGTVAYEQYF.

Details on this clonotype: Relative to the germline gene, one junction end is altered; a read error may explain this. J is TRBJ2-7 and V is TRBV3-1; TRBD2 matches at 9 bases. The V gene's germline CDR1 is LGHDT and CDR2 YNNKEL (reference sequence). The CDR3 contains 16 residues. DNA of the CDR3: TGTGCCAGCAGCCAAGTTAGCGGGAGTTACCACAATGAGCGGTACTTC. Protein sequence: CASSQVSGSYHNERYF.

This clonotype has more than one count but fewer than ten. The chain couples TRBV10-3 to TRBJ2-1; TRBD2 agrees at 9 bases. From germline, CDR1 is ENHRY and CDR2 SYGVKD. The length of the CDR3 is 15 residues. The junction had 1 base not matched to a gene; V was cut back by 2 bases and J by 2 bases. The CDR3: CAISEGGRAYNEQFF. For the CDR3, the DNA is TGTGCCATCAGTGAGGGCGGGAGGGCCTACAATGAGCAGTTCTTC.

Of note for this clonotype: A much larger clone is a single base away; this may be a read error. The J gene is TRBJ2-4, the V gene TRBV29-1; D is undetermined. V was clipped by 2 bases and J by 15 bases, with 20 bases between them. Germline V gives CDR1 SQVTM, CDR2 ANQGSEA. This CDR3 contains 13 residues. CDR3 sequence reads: CSVESGSSYERYF. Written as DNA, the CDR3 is TGCAGCGTTGAAAGTGGTTCGTCCTACGAGCGGTACTTC.

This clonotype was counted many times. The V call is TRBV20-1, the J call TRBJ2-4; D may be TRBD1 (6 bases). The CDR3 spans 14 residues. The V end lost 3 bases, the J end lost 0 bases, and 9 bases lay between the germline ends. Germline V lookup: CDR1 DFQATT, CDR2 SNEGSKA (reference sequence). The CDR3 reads CSASRGGAKNIQYF. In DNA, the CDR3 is TGCAGTGCTAGCCGAGGGGGAGCCAAAAACATTCAGTACTTC.

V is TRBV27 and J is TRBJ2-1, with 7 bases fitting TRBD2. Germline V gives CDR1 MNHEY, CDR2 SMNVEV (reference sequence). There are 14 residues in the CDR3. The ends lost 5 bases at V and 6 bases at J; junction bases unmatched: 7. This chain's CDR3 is CASSGETSRNEQFF. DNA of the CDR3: TGTGCCAGCAGTGGGGAGACTAGCCGCAATGAGCAGTTCTTC.

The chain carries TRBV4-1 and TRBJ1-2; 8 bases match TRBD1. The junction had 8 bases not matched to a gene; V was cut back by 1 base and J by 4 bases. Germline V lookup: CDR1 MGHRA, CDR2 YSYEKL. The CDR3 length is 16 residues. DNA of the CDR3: TGCGCCAGCAGCCAAGTAGTAGGGACAGGCTCCTATGGCTACACCTTC. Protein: CASSQVVGTGSYGYTF.

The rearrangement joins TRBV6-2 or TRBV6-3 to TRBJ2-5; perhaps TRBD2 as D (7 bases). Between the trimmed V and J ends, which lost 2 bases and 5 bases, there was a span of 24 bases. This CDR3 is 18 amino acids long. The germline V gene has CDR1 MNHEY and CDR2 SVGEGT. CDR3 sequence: CASSYRGLREFLQETQYF. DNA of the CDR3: TGTGCCAGCAGTTACAGGGGGTTGCGGGAGTTTCTTCAGGAGACCCAGTACTTC.

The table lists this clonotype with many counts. DNA of the CDR3: TGTGCCATCAGTGCCTCCTACGAGCAGTACTTC. This encodes CAISASYEQYF. The chain combines TRBV10-3 with TRBJ2-7; D is uncertain. Trimming removed 4 bases from V and 0 bases from J, with 1 base in between. Germline assignment: CDR1 ENHRY and CDR2 SYGVKD. This CDR3 spans 11 amino acids.

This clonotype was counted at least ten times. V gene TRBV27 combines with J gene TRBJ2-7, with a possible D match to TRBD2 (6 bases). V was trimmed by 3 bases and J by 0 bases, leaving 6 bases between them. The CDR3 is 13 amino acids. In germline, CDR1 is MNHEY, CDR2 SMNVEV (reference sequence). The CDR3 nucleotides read TGTGCCAGCAGTTTTAGCGGCTCCTACGAGCAGTACTTC. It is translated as CASSFSGSYEQYF.

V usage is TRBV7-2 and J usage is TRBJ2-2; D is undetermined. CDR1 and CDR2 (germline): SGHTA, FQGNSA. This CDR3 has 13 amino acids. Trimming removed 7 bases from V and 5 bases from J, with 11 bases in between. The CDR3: CASTTLGTGELFF. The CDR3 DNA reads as TGTGCCAGCACCACCCTTGGGACCGGGGAGCTGTTTTTT.

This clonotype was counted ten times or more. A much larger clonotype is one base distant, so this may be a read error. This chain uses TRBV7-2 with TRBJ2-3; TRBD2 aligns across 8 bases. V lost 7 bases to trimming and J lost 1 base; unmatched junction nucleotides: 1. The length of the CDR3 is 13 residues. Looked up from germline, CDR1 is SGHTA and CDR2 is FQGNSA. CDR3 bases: TGTGCCAGCAAACTAGCGGGCACAGATACGCAGTATTTT. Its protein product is CASKLAGTDTQYF.

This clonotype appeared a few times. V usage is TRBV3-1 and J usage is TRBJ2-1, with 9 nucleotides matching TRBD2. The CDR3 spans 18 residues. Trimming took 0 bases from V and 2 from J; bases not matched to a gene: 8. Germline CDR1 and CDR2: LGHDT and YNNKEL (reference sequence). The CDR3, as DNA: TGTGCCAGCAGCCAAGAGCGAGAGACTAGCGGTGCCTACAATGAGCAGTTCTTC. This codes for CASSQERETSGAYNEQFF.